Each of the 25 T cell receptor beta chains below was sequenced from the same sample in a study of blood T cell repertoires in COVID-19. The repertoire was sequenced with immunoSEQ multiplex PCR; TCRdb's copy has only in-frame clones and lacks some. Among around 450,000 clones listed, about 90% were seen once. The material sequenced was PBMCs or T cells enriched from blood (not recorded which). These receptors all come from a man aged 18 to 30 who had recovered from COVID-19.

The chain joins TRBV20-1 to TRBJ2-5; TRBD2 matches at 10 bases. Trimming at V came to 3 bases and at J to 0 bases, leaving 1 base not matched to a gene. The CDR3 sequence is 14 residues long. CDR1 is DFQATT and CDR2 is SNEGSKA in the germline V gene (reference sequence). Written as DNA, the CDR3 is TGCAGTGCTAGTGGACTAGCGGACCAAGAGACCCAGTACTTC. This encodes CSASGLADQETQYF.

A single count supports this clone. The V gene is TRBV28, the J gene TRBJ2-1; 7 nucleotides line up with TRBD2. The CDR3 loop spans 15 amino acids. Germline-derived CDR1 and CDR2 are MDHEN and SYDVKM. V was pared by 1 base and J by 4 bases, with 4 bases of the junction left unmatched. The DNA for the CDR3 is TGTGCCAGCAGTTTATCAGCGGGGAAATACAATGAGCAGTTCTTC. This translates into CASSLSAGKYNEQFF.

The V and J genes are TRBV19 and TRBJ1-2; D call uncertain. The CDR3 has 14 residues. V gave up 4 bases and J gave up 2 bases, with 11 bases separating them. Per germline, CDR1 LNHDA and CDR2 SQIVND (reference sequence). The CDR3 spells CASSTLDGNYGYTF. Here the CDR3 DNA reads TGTGCCAGTAGTACACTCGACGGGAACTATGGCTACACCTTC. The full variable domain, completed using reference TRBV19 and TRBJ1-2, is DGGITQSPKYLFRKEGQNVTLSCEQNLNHDAMYWYRQDPGQGLRLIYYSQIVNDFQKGDIAEGYSVSREKKESFPLTVTSAQKNPTAFYLCASSTLDGNYGYTFGSGTRLTVV.

The rearrangement links TRBV5-1 to TRBJ1-2, with a weak D call TRBD1 (5 bases). Per germline, CDR1 SGHRS and CDR2 YFSETQ. Trimming removed 4 bases from V and 7 bases from J, with 17 bases in between. The CDR3 runs 14 residues. DNA of the CDR3: TGCGCCAGCAGCCTCCAGGGTCTGGTCGGTGGCTACACCTTC. Translating gives CASSLQGLVGGYTF.

J is TRBJ1-4 and V is TRBV5-1, with D tentatively TRBD1 (5 bases). CDR1 is SGHRS, CDR2 YFSETQ, per germline. This CDR3 region has 14 residues. V lost 5 bases, J lost 5 bases, and 13 bases lay in between. The CDR3 bases are TGCGCCAGCAGACAGGACGCAAAGAATGAAAAACTGTTTTTT. Protein: CASRQDAKNEKLFF. Combining the CDR3 with reference TRBV5-1 and TRBJ1-4 gives the whole variable domain KAGVTQTPRYLIKTRGQQVTLSCSPISGHRSVSWYQQTPGQGLQFLFEYFSETQRNKGNFPGRFSGRQFSNSRSEMNVSTLELGDSALYLCASRQDAKNEKLFFGSGTQLSVL.

The rearrangement uses TRBV14 and TRBJ2-7; D remains unclear. The CDR3 is 14 residues long. Germline CDR1 reads SGHDN; CDR2 reads FVKESK. The ends were cut back, 3 bases at V and 2 bases at J, with 11 bases in the middle. CDR3 nucleotides: TGTGCCAGCAGCCACAGGCAGAGACCCTACGAGCAGTACTTC. Translated: CASSHRQRPYEQYF.

The V and J genes are TRBV3-1 (or the pseudogene TRBV3-2) and TRBJ2-4; 9 bases agree with TRBD2. J lost 4 bases, V lost 2 bases, and 3 bases had no gene match. Germline CDR1 reads LGHDT; CDR2 reads YNNKEL (reference sequence). This CDR3 has 15 residues. As DNA, the CDR3 is TGTGCCAGCAGCCAAATCGGACTAGCGAAAAACATTCAGTACTTC. As protein: CASSQIGLAKNIQYF.

In its sample, this clone was seen once. The chain's CDR3 is CASSLGTSNEQYF. CDR3 in DNA: TGTGCCAGCAGTTTGGGGACAAGTAACGAGCAGTACTTC. V is TRBV12-3 or TRBV12-4 and J is TRBJ2-7; D is perhaps TRBD1 (6 bases). CDR3 length equals 13 residues. Trimming cost V 3 bases and J 5 bases, with 11 bases left between them.

This clone was seen once. Additional DNA sequences in this sample encode the identical CDR3. This chain connects TRBV28 to TRBJ1-6; 8 nucleotides line up with TRBD1. CDR3 length: 14 amino acids. Germline V lookup: CDR1 MDHEN, CDR2 SYDVKM. Trimming cost V 5 bases and J 5 bases; bases outside gene matches: 2. The CDR3 here is CASSLTGDNSPLHF. DNA of the CDR3: TGTGCCAGCAGTCTGACAGGGGATAATTCACCCCTCCACTTT.

This rearrangement joins TRBV7-9 to TRBJ2-5, with 8 bases aligning to TRBD2. The length of the CDR3 is 13 residues. Trimming removed 4 bases from V and 7 bases from J; junction bases left unmatched: 5. Germline V CDR1 and CDR2: SEHNR, FQNEAQ (reference sequence). CDR3 residues: CASSSGLARTQYF. The CDR3 DNA reads as TGTGCCAGCAGCTCCGGACTAGCCCGGACCCAGTACTTC.

The chain employs TRBV27 and TRBJ1-1, with D possibly matching TRBD1 (6 bases). The germline CDR1 and CDR2 sequences are MNHEY and SMNVEV (reference sequence). V dropped 7 bases and J dropped 4 bases, with 22 bases sitting between them. The CDR3 is 16 amino acids. The CDR3 coding sequence is TGTGCCAGCACCCGATCGGGGCCGGGCAGGGGCACTGAAGCTTTCTTT. It codes for CASTRSGPGRGTEAFF.

A single count supports this clone. The gene calls are TRBV13 and TRBJ2-1; 9 bases agree with TRBD2. Trimming at V came to 1 base and at J to 7 bases, leaving 5 bases not matched to a gene. The CDR3 runs 15 residues. Germline V gene data show CDR1 as PRHDT and CDR2 as FYEKMQ (reference sequence). CDR3 region: CASSLVSGRRNEQFF. The DNA for the CDR3 is TGTGCCAGCAGCTTAGTTAGCGGGAGAAGGAATGAGCAGTTCTTC.

The chain joins TRBV3-1 (or the pseudogene TRBV3-2) to TRBJ2-5; 12 bases match TRBD2. Trimming removed 4 bases from V and 4 bases from J; junction bases left unmatched: 7. The CDR3 spans 16 residues. Germline-derived CDR1 and CDR2 are LGHDT and YNNKEL (reference sequence). CDR3 sequence reads: CASSPASGGAGETQYF. The DNA for the CDR3 is TGTGCCAGCAGCCCAGCTAGCGGGGGGGCTGGAGAGACCCAGTACTTC.

Here the CDR3 DNA reads TGTGCCAGCAGCAAAGAACAGGGGCGAAGGTTCGAAAACATTCAGTACTTC. As protein: CASSKEQGRRFENIQYF. The chain recombines TRBV21-1 with TRBJ2-4; the table's D call TRBD1 went unverified against the DNA. TRBV21-1 is a documented pseudogene. This CDR3 has 17 amino acids.

V and J are TRBV5-1 and TRBJ2-2; TRBD2 is a possible D gene (5 bases). Trimming took 3 bases from V and 3 from J, leaving 12 bases between them. There are 15 residues in the CDR3. Per the germline V gene, CDR1 is SGHRS and CDR2 is YFSETQ. The DNA for the CDR3 is TGCGCCAGCAGCTCGGCGGGCGGATACACCGGGGAGCTGTTTTTT. This translates into CASSSAGGYTGELFF.

J is TRBJ2-3 and V is TRBV7-9; unclear D gene. CDR3 length equals 16 residues. V gave up 2 bases and J gave up 3 bases, with 15 bases separating them. Germline CDR1 and CDR2: SEHNR and FQNEAQ (reference sequence). The CDR3: CASSLPDSELTDTQYF. For the CDR3, the DNA is TGTGCCAGCAGCTTACCCGATTCGGAGCTTACAGATACGCAGTATTTT.

This sequence joins TRBV3-1 (or the pseudogene TRBV3-2) and TRBJ1-2; D is unresolved. V lost 1 base to trimming and J lost 8 bases, with 5 bases between them. The length of the CDR3 is 11 residues. CDR1 is LGHDT and CDR2 is YNNKEL in the germline V gene (reference sequence). The CDR3 spells CASSQVSGYTF. CDR3 bases: TGTGCCAGCAGCCAAGTCTCCGGCTACACCTTC.

V usage is TRBV11-2 and J usage is TRBJ1-1; weak D call: TRBD1 (5 bases). CDR1 is SGHAT, CDR2 FQNNGV, per germline. Trimming took off 5 bases at V and 0 bases at J, with 16 bases between the two ends. The CDR3 has 16 residues. CDR3 protein: CASSPLRTLLNTEAFF. CDR3 DNA sequence: TGTGCCAGCAGCCCACTCCGGACACTTCTGAACACTGAAGCTTTCTTT.

This rearrangement joins TRBV10-3 to TRBJ1-1, with D possibly matching TRBD1 (6 bases). Trimming removed 10 bases from V and 4 bases from J, with 13 bases in between. Germline V CDR1 and CDR2: ENHRY, SYGVKD. The CDR3 runs 12 residues. CDR3 sequence: CATGTGPTEAFF. The DNA for the CDR3 is TGTGCCACCGGAACAGGGCCCACTGAAGCTTTCTTT.

This clone was detected once. This rearrangement joins TRBV25-1 to TRBJ1-6, with unresolved D. Per the germline V gene, CDR1 is MGHDK and CDR2 is SYGVNS. This CDR3 region has 12 residues. V lost 6 bases to trimming and J lost 7 bases, with 7 bases between them. The CDR3 is CASRAQNSPLHF. DNA for the CDR3: TGTGCCAGCAGGGCACAGAATTCACCCCTCCACTTT.

This rearrangement joins TRBV19 to TRBJ2-1; D possibly corresponds to TRBD2 (6 bases). V lost 3 bases, J lost 6 bases, and 9 bases lay in between. This CDR3 comprises 13 residues. Looked up from germline, CDR1 is LNHDA and CDR2 is SQIVND (reference sequence). CDR3 DNA: TGTGCCAGTAGTATGGGAGGCGGCAATGAGCAGTTCTTC. Its protein is CASSMGGGNEQFF.

The chain combines TRBV9 with TRBJ2-3, with TRBD2 matching over 11 bases. V shed 0 bases, J shed 5 bases, and the junction held 8 bases outside the gene matches. CDR1 and CDR2 from the germline V gene are SGDLS and YYNGEE. There are 17 residues in the CDR3. For the CDR3, the DNA is TGTGCCAGCAGCGTAGTAGGTAGCGGGGGGGCCGGAGATACGCAGTATTTT. Encoded protein: CASSVVGSGGAGDTQYF.

The chain couples TRBV19 to TRBJ2-3; TRBD2 might be the D (5 bases). Germline lookup yields CDR1 LNHDA and CDR2 SQIVND (reference sequence). The CDR3 runs to 15 residues. Trimming shortened V by 5 bases and J by 4 bases, and 16 bases separated the two germline ends. CDR3 protein: CASSPASRRADTQYF. CDR3 DNA: TGTGCCAGTAGTCCCGCTAGCCGGCGGGCAGATACGCAGTATTTT.

V and J are TRBV3-1 (or the pseudogene TRBV3-2) and TRBJ2-7; D possibly corresponds to TRBD2 (5 bases). CDR3 length: 13 amino acids. Per the germline V gene, CDR1 is LGHDT and CDR2 is YNNKEL (reference sequence). The V end was cut by 2 bases, the J end by 0 bases, with 5 bases between. The CDR3 region is CASSQTSSYEQYF. CDR3 in DNA: TGTGCCAGCAGCCAAACTAGCTCCTACGAGCAGTACTTC.

The J gene is TRBJ1-2, the V gene TRBV28; D not certain. Trimming removed 6 bases from V and 8 bases from J, with 16 bases in between. CDR3 length equals 13 residues. CDR1 and CDR2 from the germline V gene are MDHEN and SYDVKM. CDR3 DNA sequence: TGTGCCAGCAGCATCGAGGCCCTGGAGGGCTACACCTTC. Its translation is CASSIEALEGYTF.